A few counts support the clone carrying this T cell receptor beta chain. The CDR3 has 14 residues. Trimming removed 2 bases from V and 6 bases from J; junction bases left unmatched: 4. Germline-derived CDR1 and CDR2 are SGHTS and YDEGEE. Per the original methods: From reference gene primer amplification, estimates of nucleated cell counts were derived. Profiled with immunoSEQ multiplex PCR; TCRdb holds only in-frame clones, not every one. V, J and clone size derive from that table, while D and trimming were established from the DNA sequence. Of around 150,000 clones listed, around 75% are singletons. The record originates from a study of blood T cell repertoires in COVID-19. Whole-study context: Sites in the United States, Italy and Spain provided acute and convalescent COVID-19 samples. From T cells, B-cell-depleted T cells, or PBMCs came the material, which was cDNA or gDNA.

This receptor was identified in a woman of 80 years or more with acute or convalescent COVID-19. V usage is TRBV5-8 and J usage is TRBJ2-2; TRBD2 aligns across 7 bases. Input material: peripheral blood. The CDR3 DNA sequence: TGTGCCAGCAGCTTAGCGGGGAGCGCCGGGGAGCTGTTTTTT. This sequence encodes CASSLAGSAGELFF.